This TCR beta chain was identified in a study of T cells in Graves' hyperthyroidism and ophthalmopathy. Points from the study as a whole: Clonotypes that were expanded in thyroid above 0.001 mostly appeared in blood too.

Amplification yielded TCR beta CDR3 regions, with RNA transcripts as the source. A set of HTBI primers served as the primers for a first-round RT-PCR of the TCR CDR3. TCRdb independently ran MiXCR on the multiplex PCR reads; one entry per CDR3 protein. The sample includes 600,000 to 850,000 distinct CDR3 sequences, roughly 20% of them seen just once. This CDR3 has 12 residues. In germline, CDR1 is DFQATT, CDR2 SNEGSKA (reference sequence). Trimming pared 1 base from V and 4 bases from J, leaving 8 bases between. Initially, at the first diagnosis of hyperthyroidism and before any ophthalmopathy symptoms, blood was sampled. This clonotype was recorded many times. Its antigen is still unknown.

The sequenced material came from blood. The clonotype originates from a woman between 45 and 60 years old with Graves' hyperthyroidism that later progressed to Graves' ophthalmopathy. This chain links TRBV20-1 with TRBJ2-7, with unresolved D. In DNA form, the CDR3 reads TGCAGTGCTAGAGCCTTGCGATACGAGCAGTACTTC. It specifies CSARALRYEQYF.